This TCR beta chain was sequenced for a study of cytomegalovirus exposure and HLA in healthy donors. The PCR contained 60 Vbeta and 13 Jbeta primers. Clones were sequenced by immunoSEQ multiplex PCR, and TCRdb holds only the in-frame ones, with some missing. The table shows 150,000 to 250,000 clones, with roughly 85% occurring only once. The V and J ends lost 6 bases and 1 base, in that order; junction bases with no gene match: 4. This CDR3 is 14 amino acids long. Germline CDR1 is MRHNA and CDR2 is SNTAGT. This chain links TRBV6-4 with TRBJ1-1; 8 bases map to TRBD1. The TCR comes from a woman between 25 and 40 years old in good health and CMV-seropositive. What was sequenced was PBMCs. In DNA, the CDR3 is TGTGCCAGCAGAGGACAGGGTAGGAACACTGAAGCTTTCTTT. It codes for CASRGQGRNTEAFF.